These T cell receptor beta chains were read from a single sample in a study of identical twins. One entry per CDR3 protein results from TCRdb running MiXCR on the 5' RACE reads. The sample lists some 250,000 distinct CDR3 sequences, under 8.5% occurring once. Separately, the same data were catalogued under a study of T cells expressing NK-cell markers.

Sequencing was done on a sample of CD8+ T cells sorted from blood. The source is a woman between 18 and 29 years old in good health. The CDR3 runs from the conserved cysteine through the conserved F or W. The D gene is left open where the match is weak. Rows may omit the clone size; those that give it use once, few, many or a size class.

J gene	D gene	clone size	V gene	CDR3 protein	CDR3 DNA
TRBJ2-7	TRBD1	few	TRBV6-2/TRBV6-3	CASISGTALREQYF	TGTGCCAGCATCTCCGGGACAGCCTTACGGGAGCAGTACTTC
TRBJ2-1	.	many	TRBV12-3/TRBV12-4	CASSQQGIKNEQFF	TGTGCCAGCTCCCAACAAGGAATTAAGAATGAGCAGTTCTTC
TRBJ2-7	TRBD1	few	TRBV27	CASSLRDSRYEQYF	TGTGCCAGCAGTTTAAGGGACAGTAGGTACGAGCAGTACTTC
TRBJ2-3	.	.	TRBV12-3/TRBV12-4	CASTQSGSTDTQYF	TGTGCCAGCACCCAATCGGGGAGCACAGATACGCAGTATTTT
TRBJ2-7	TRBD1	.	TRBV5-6	CASSLGTGKYEQYF	TGTGCCAGCAGCTTGGGGACAGGAAAATACGAGCAGTACTTC
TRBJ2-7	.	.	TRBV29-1	CSVSDSYYEQYF	TGCAGCGTTTCAGACAGTTACTACGAGCAGTACTTC
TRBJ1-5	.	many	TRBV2	CASSERSPSLNSNQPQHF	TGTGCCAGCAGTGAAAGATCGCCATCCCTAAATAGCAATCAGCCCCAGCATTTT
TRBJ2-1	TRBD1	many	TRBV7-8	CASSIRQGPSNEQFF	TGTGCCAGCAGCATTCGACAGGGTCCCTCGAATGAGCAGTTCTTC
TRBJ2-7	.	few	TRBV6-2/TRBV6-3	CASSSPNYEQYF	TGTGCCAGCAGTTCACCGAACTACGAGCAGTACTTC
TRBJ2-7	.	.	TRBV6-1	CASAQEGRLLAQYF	TGTGCCAGCGCCCAAGAAGGACGGCTCCTCGCGCAGTACTTC
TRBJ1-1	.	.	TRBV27	CASSLYVDTEAFF	TGTGCCAGCAGTTTATACGTCGATACTGAAGCTTTCTTT
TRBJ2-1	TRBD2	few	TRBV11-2	CASSQGLAGPSSNEQFF	TGTGCCAGCAGCCAGGGACTAGCGGGGCCCTCTAGTAATGAGCAGTTCTTC
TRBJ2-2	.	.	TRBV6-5	CASSYSGDSITGELFF	TGTGCCAGCAGTTACTCCGGAGACTCCATCACCGGGGAGCTGTTTTTT
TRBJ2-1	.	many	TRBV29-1	CSVDGSGGTPYNEQFF	TGCAGCGTTGATGGGTCCGGGGGGACACCATACAATGAGCAGTTCTTC
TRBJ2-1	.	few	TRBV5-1	CASTRSGVGMDEQFF	TGCGCCAGCACCCGTAGCGGAGTGGGTATGGATGAGCAGTTCTTC
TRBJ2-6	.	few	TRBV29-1	CSVKKGLSGANVLTF	TGCAGCGTCAAGAAGGGCCTCTCTGGGGCCAACGTCCTGACTTTC
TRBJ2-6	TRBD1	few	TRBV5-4	CASSFGGQSPSSGANVLTF	TGTGCCAGCAGCTTTGGGGGACAGTCCCCATCCTCTGGGGCCAACGTCCTGACTTTC
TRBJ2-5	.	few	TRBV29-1	CSAPTGRETQYF	TGCAGCGCTCCGACAGGGAGGGAGACCCAGTACTTC
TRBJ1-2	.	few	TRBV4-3	CASSQGENYYGYTF	TGCGCCAGCAGCCAAGGGGAGAATTACTATGGCTACACCTTC
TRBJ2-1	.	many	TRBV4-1	CASSKEVNEQFF	TGCGCCAGCAGCAAGGAGGTCAATGAGCAGTTCTTC
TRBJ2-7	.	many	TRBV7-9	CAIGRQRSYEQYF	TGTGCCATTGGACGGCAGCGCTCCTACGAGCAGTACTTC
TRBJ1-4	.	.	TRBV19	CASSPTTDFNEKLFF	TGTGCCAGTAGTCCGACGACAGACTTTAATGAAAAACTGTTTTTT
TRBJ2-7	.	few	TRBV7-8	CASSLVGPLDEQYF	TGTGCCAGCAGCTTAGTGGGACCCCTCGACGAGCAGTACTTC
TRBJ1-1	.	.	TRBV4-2	CASSLDIRAGTEAFF	TGTGCCAGCAGCCTAGATATCAGGGCAGGCACTGAAGCTTTCTTT
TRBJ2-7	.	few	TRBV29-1	CSVTQEQGYEQYF	TGCAGCGTGACGCAGGAACAGGGTTACGAGCAGTACTTC
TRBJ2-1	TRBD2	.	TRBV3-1	CASRAGLAGPSSYNEQFF	TGTGCCAGCAGGGCGGGACTAGCGGGACCCAGCTCCTACAATGAGCAGTTCTTC